Below are 19 T cell receptor beta chains sequenced from a single sample in a study of control samples from healthy donors and cancer patients. The protocol was immunoSEQ multiplex PCR, while the TCRdb copy is restricted to in-frame clones and leaves out a portion. The table shows roughly 150,000 clones, with 70% to 90% occurring only once. Sequenced input: blood. Receptors were obtained from a man between 18 and 35 years old in good health.

In this sample, this clone turned up a few times. The V call is TRBV9, the J call TRBJ1-2; 7 bases fit TRBD1. The germline V gene encodes CDR1 SGDLS and CDR2 YYNGEE. The ends lost 4 bases at V and 8 bases at J; junction bases unmatched: 11. The CDR3 is 14 residues long. CDR3 bases: TGTGCCAGCAGCACTCCAGGGGGAATAGGGGGCTACACCTTC. Amino acid sequence: CASSTPGGIGGYTF.

DNA for the CDR3: TGTGCCAGCAGCTTGACTAGCGGGGACGATACGCAGTATTTT. Translated, it gives CASSLTSGDDTQYF. This chain links TRBV11-2 with TRBJ2-3; 11 nucleotides line up with TRBD2. CDR1 is SGHAT, CDR2 FQNNGV, per germline. This CDR3 spans 14 amino acids. Trimming took 3 bases from V and 6 from J; bases not matched to a gene: 2. The full variable domain, in which reference TRBV11-2 and TRBJ2-3 provide the parts outside the CDR3, is EAGVAQSPRYKIIEKRQSVAFWCNPISGHATLYWYQQILGQGPKLLIQFQNNGVVDDSQLPKDRFSAERLKGVDSTLKIQPAKLEDSAVYLCASSLTSGDDTQYFGPGTRLTVL.

This sequence joins TRBV11-3 and TRBJ2-1; 7 nucleotides align to TRBD2. CDR3 length: 12 amino acids. Trimming removed 1 base from V and 10 bases from J; junction bases left unmatched: 1. From germline, CDR1 is SGHNT and CDR2 YENEEA. The CDR3 bases are TGTGCCAGCAGCTTAGGGGGAGGGGAGCAGTTCTTC. Residues: CASSLGGGEQFF.

The V and J genes are TRBV5-8 and TRBJ1-6; D ambiguous. CDR3 length: 16 residues. Trimming cost V 1 base and J 7 bases, with 15 bases left between them. In germline, CDR1 is SGHTS, CDR2 YDEGEE. The CDR3 spells CASSLYRGMGNSPLHF. The CDR3 DNA sequence: TGTGCCAGCAGCTTGTACCGCGGGATGGGGAATTCACCCCTCCACTTT.

J is TRBJ1-6 and V is TRBV30, with D maybe TRBD1 (6 bases). Trimming removed 2 bases from V and 7 bases from J, with 12 bases in between. CDR1 and CDR2 (germline): GTSNPN, SVGIG (reference sequence). The CDR3 runs 14 residues. The chain's CDR3 is CAWSSGATNSPLHF. The CDR3 DNA reads as TGTGCCTGGAGTTCAGGGGCCACCAATTCACCCCTCCACTTT.

This chain joins TRBV19 and TRBJ1-1; no definite D call. CDR3 length equals 12 residues. Deletions cut 6 bases from V and 3 bases from J, with 8 bases between. Germline lookup yields CDR1 LNHDA and CDR2 SQIVND (reference sequence). The CDR3, as DNA: TGTGCCAGTAGGTGGGGAGACACTGAAGCTTTCTTT. Its protein product is CASRWGDTEAFF.

This sequence joins TRBV19 and TRBJ1-5; D is unresolved. The CDR3 sequence is 15 residues long. The germline CDR1 and CDR2 sequences are LNHDA and SQIVND (reference sequence). V gave up 3 bases and J gave up 8 bases, with 17 bases separating them. CDR3 bases: TGTGCCAGTAGTATTACGGGCGGGTCCTCGAAGCCCCAGCATTTT. Amino acids: CASSITGGSSKPQHF. Filled out from reference TRBV19 and TRBJ1-5, the complete variable domain reads DGGITQSPKYLFRKEGQNVTLSCEQNLNHDAMYWYRQDPGQGLRLIYYSQIVNDFQKGDIAEGYSVSREKKESFPLTVTSAQKNPTAFYLCASSITGGSSKPQHFGDGTRLSIL.

CDR3 sequence: CSAGGGRNTEAFF. The CDR3 DNA follows: TGCAGCGCCGGTGGGGGGAGGAACACTGAAGCTTTCTTT. The V gene is TRBV29-1, the J gene TRBJ1-1; D is perhaps TRBD1 (5 bases). Germline CDR1 SQVTM, CDR2 ANQGSEA. The CDR3 covers 13 residues. Trimming took off 7 bases at V and 1 base at J, with 13 bases between the two ends.

This rearrangement joins TRBV6-2 or TRBV6-3 to TRBJ2-3; D is uncertain. The CDR3 has 11 amino acids. Trimming cost V 6 bases and J 3 bases, with 4 bases left between them. CDR1 and CDR2 (germline): MNHEY, SVGEGT. CDR3 residues: CASSLTDTQYF. The CDR3, as DNA: TGTGCCAGCAGCTTAACAGATACGCAGTATTTT.

The J gene is TRBJ2-2, the V gene TRBV2; 7 positions match TRBD1. This CDR3 spans 16 amino acids. The ends lost 4 bases at V and 4 bases at J; junction bases unmatched: 9. Per the germline V gene, CDR1 is SNHLY and CDR2 is FYNNEI. CDR3 nucleotide sequence: TGTGCCAGCAGTGCACAGACAGGGCTCTCCACCGGGGAGCTGTTTTTT. It specifies CASSAQTGLSTGELFF.

J is TRBJ2-3 and V is TRBV6-9; D is ambiguous. Deletions cut 3 bases from V and 6 bases from J, with 7 bases between. CDR3 length: 12 amino acids. Germline V lookup: CDR1 MNHGY, CDR2 SVAAGI. Here the CDR3 reads CASSYGPDTQYF. The CDR3 nucleotides are TGTGCCAGCAGTTACGGTCCGGATACGCAGTATTTT.

The V and J genes are TRBV6-5 and TRBJ2-7; D unresolved. Germline V gene data show CDR1 as MNHEY and CDR2 as SVGAGI. The ends were cut back, 6 bases at V and 3 bases at J, with 9 bases in the middle. This CDR3 is built from 12 residues. CDR3 DNA: TGTGCCAGCAGGGAGATGGGCTACGAGCAGTACTTC. Translation gives CASREMGYEQYF.

The chain links TRBV4-3 to TRBJ2-3, with unresolved D. V was pared by 0 bases and J by 1 base, with 5 bases between. CDR1 is LGHNA, CDR2 YSLEER, per germline. This CDR3 spans 14 amino acids. The CDR3 sequence: CASSQESGTDTQYF. DNA of the CDR3: TGCGCCAGCAGCCAAGAATCGGGCACAGATACGCAGTATTTT.

As concerns this clone: Other DNA sequences within the sample encode an identical CDR3. The J gene is TRBJ1-1, the V gene TRBV28; D remains ambiguous. CDR1 is MDHEN and CDR2 is SYDVKM in the germline V gene. This CDR3 is 11 amino acids long. Deletions cut 5 bases from V and 4 bases from J, with 5 bases between. The CDR3, as DNA: TGTGCCAGCAGTCTGGGCACTGAAGCTTTCTTT. It is translated as CASSLGTEAFF.

V gene TRBV5-1 combines with J gene TRBJ2-7; D ambiguous. Germline CDR1 and CDR2: SGHRS and YFSETQ. This CDR3 has 13 amino acids. V lost 1 base to trimming and J lost 0 bases, with 5 bases between them. The CDR3 DNA reads as TGCGCCAGCAGCTTGACCTCCTCCTACGAGCAGTACTTC. Its translation: CASSLTSSYEQYF.

V usage is TRBV4-2 and J usage is TRBJ2-7; D remains ambiguous. The CDR3 extends over 14 amino acids. Germline V gives CDR1 LGHNA, CDR2 YNFKEQ. The V end lost 1 base, the J end lost 6 bases, and 13 bases lay between the germline ends. CDR3 residues: CASSQGVVISEQYF. The CDR3, as DNA: TGTGCCAGCAGCCAAGGTGTGGTTATAAGCGAGCAGTACTTC.

V and J are TRBV7-9 and TRBJ2-7, with TRBD1 identical over 9 bases. Germline V gene sequence: CDR1 SEHNR, CDR2 FQNEAQ (reference sequence). V lost 5 bases, J lost 5 bases, and 10 bases stayed unmatched. The CDR3 has 15 amino acids. The CDR3 bases are TGTGCCAGCAGCCCGCCGTCCCGGGACAGGGACGAGCAGTACTTC. This encodes CASSPPSRDRDEQYF.

J is TRBJ2-5 and V is TRBV5-1; 13 bases match TRBD2. Germline V CDR1 and CDR2: SGHRS, YFSETQ. Trimming cost V 5 bases and J 5 bases; bases outside gene matches: 9. The CDR3 extends over 16 amino acids. DNA of the CDR3: TGCGCCAGCAGACCTGAACTAGCGGGGGGGCCGGAGACCCAGTACTTC. This sequence encodes CASRPELAGGPETQYF.

The chain uses TRBV13 and TRBJ1-1; tentative D call: TRBD1 (6 bases). This CDR3 region has 13 residues. The germline CDR1 and CDR2 sequences are PRHDT and FYEKMQ (reference sequence). V lost 6 bases, J lost 8 bases, and 16 bases lay in between. CDR3 bases: TGTGCCAGCAGATCACAGGGCTTCCTGGAAGCTTTCTTT. Translation gives CASRSQGFLEAFF.